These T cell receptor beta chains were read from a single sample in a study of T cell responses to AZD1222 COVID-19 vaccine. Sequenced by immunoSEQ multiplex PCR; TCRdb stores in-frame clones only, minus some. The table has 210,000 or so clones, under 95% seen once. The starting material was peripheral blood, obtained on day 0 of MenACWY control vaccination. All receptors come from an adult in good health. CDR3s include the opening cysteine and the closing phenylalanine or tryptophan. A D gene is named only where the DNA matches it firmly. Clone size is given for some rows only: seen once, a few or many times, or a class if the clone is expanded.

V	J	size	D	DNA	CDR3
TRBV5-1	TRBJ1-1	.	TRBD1	TGCGCCAGCAGCTTCCAGGGGGACACTGAAGCTTTCTTT	CASSFQGDTEAFF
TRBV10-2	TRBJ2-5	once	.	TGCGCCAGCAGTGAGTCGGCCGGCGGGGCACAGACCCAGTACTTC	CASSESAGGAQTQYF
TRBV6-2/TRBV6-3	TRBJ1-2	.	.	TGTGCCAGCAGTTACTCAGCTAAGGGTGGCTACACCTTC	CASSYSAKGGYTF
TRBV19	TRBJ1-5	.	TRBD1	TGTGCCAGTAGTAGACAGGGCCCTAGTAGCAATCAGCCCCAGCATTTT	CASSRQGPSSNQPQHF
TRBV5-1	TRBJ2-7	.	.	TGCGCCAGCAGCTTGGACGCGAGCTCCTACGAGCAGTACTTC	CASSLDASSYEQYF
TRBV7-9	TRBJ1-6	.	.	TGTGCCAGCAGCTTCTTGGATTCACCCCTCCACTTT	CASSFLDSPLHF
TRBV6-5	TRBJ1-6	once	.	TGTGCCAGCTACGGCGGTTATAATTCACCCCTCCACTTT	CASYGGYNSPLHF
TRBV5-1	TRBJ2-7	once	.	TGCGCCAGCAGCCAATCTTTCGAGCAGTACTTC	CASSQSFEQYF
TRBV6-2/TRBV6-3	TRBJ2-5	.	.	TGTGCCAGCAGTTACTCTACAGGAGATCAAGAGACCCAGTACTTC	CASSYSTGDQETQYF
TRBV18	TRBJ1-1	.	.	TGTGCCAGCTCCCGACAGGCTACAAACATGAACACTGAAGCTTTCTTT	CASSRQATNMNTEAFF
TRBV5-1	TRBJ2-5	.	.	TGCGCCAGCAGCCAAATAGGCCGGGGCCCGCAAGAGACCCAGTACTTC	CASSQIGRGPQETQYF